The clone carrying this TCR beta chain was counted ten times or more. What it recognizes is unknown. Individual cDNA molecules received unique molecular identifiers. TCRdb used MiXCR to reprocess the 5' RACE reads, holding one entry per CDR3 protein. This sample has about 48,000 distinct CDR3 sequences, with about 7.4% found just once. V was cut by 5 bases and J by 0 bases, with 14 bases left in between. CDR3 length: 15 amino acids. CDR1 and CDR2 from the germline V gene are DFQATT and SNEGSKA (reference sequence). The data stem from a study of early T cells in non-severe SARS-CoV-2 infection. The study's findings and limits: VDJdb matching skewed toward anti-spike CD8 responses, missing private and CD4 specificities.

The sample comprised whole blood. The chain combines TRBV20-1 with TRBJ1-3, with D hard to call. The receptor was isolated from an adult who was a healthcare worker with PCR-confirmed SARS-CoV-2 infection or an uninfected control (not recorded which). CDR3 sequence: CSAPNLRSSGNTIYF. CDR3 coding DNA: TGCAGTGCTCCAAACTTGCGGAGCTCTGGAAACACCATATATTTT.